This TCR beta chain was documented in a study of blood T cell repertoires in COVID-19. Study in general: COVID-19 samples, acute and convalescent, were from the United States, Italy and Spain. The analysed material was cDNA or gDNA that came from T cells, B-cell-depleted T cells, or PBMCs.

CDR1 is SGHDT, CDR2 YYEEEE, per germline. Unmatched junction bases numbered 7, after V lost 3 bases and J lost 3 bases. This CDR3 is built from 15 residues. Per the original methods: Reference gene primer amplification in the assay estimated nucleated cell counts. Some clones are missing from TCRdb's copy, which holds only in-frame ones; the method was immunoSEQ multiplex PCR. V and J calls and clone size come straight from that table; D and trimming were deduced from the DNA. The sample records approximately 160,000 clones, over 70% being singletons. This chain connects TRBV5-6 to TRBJ2-5; 8 positions agree with TRBD1. Sequencing was performed on peripheral blood. This receptor was obtained from an elderly woman with active or convalescent COVID-19. CDR3 region: CASSWKGTGKETQYF. In nucleotides, the CDR3 is TGTGCCAGCAGCTGGAAGGGGACAGGAAAAGAGACCCAGTACTTC.